The entry below describes one T cell receptor beta chain. Its antigen is currently unknown. V lost 6 bases, J lost 3 bases, and 5 bases stayed unmatched. CDR3 length: 14 residues. Germline CDR1 MNHEY, CDR2 SMNVEV (reference sequence). This entry is derived from a study of somatic mutations in cytotoxic T cells in rheumatoid arthritis. Study-wide points: It was in rheumatoid arthritis patients, but not in healthy controls, that CD8+ clonality increased with age.

Here immunoSEQ multiplex PCR was the method, and the copy in TCRdb shows in-frame clones only, minus some. The sample holds 35,000 to 40,000 clones, approximately 84% seen once. The CD4+ and CD8+ fractions came from positive magnetic bead selection and were purity-checked by flow cytometry. V is TRBV27 and J is TRBJ2-7, with 10 bases matching TRBD2. The sequenced sample consisted of CD8+ T cells sorted from blood. This receptor was identified in a man aged 40-50 years in good health. CDR3 nucleotides: TGTGCCAGCAGCCCTAGCGGGAGTCTCTACGAGCAGTACTTC. The encoded protein is CASSPSGSLYEQYF.